Listed below are T cell receptor beta chains from one sample, sequenced in a study of CD8 T cells in ankylosing spondylitis. TCRdb ran MiXCR on the 5' RACE reads and lists one entry per CDR3 protein. Counted here are approximately 300,000 distinct CDR3 sequences, less than 25% occurring once; the ten biggest clones make up around 3.2%. Material for sequencing was blood, either unsorted or a sorted T cell fraction (not recorded which). Source of these receptors: a female donor with ankylosing spondylitis or in good health (not recorded which). Both conserved end residues are part of each CDR3. D genes are given only for firm matches. Only part of the rows carry a size: once, few, many, or a class if the clone is expanded.

j_call | v_call | d_call | clone_size | cdr3_aa | cdr3_nt
TRBJ2-2 | TRBV10-3 | TRBD2 | few | CAISSGMNTGELFF | TGTGCCATCAGTAGCGGGATGAACACCGGGGAGCTGTTTTTT
TRBJ2-1 | TRBV7-2 | TRBD2 | many | CASSSSYSGSGEQFF | TGTGCCAGCAGCTCGAGTTACAGCGGGAGCGGTGAGCAGTTCTTC
TRBJ1-1 | TRBV4-3 | - | many | CASSLRLGGGTEAFF | TGCGCCAGCAGCCTGAGACTCGGGGGCGGCACTGAAGCTTTCTTT
TRBJ2-7 | TRBV29-1 | TRBD2 | many | CSVTGSGSDEQYF | TGCAGCGTTACGGGTAGCGGGAGTGACGAGCAGTACTTC
TRBJ1-1 | TRBV6-6 | - | - | CASSYDGGSAFF | TGTGCCAGCAGTTACGATGGGGGGTCAGCTTTCTTT
TRBJ2-3 | TRBV6-5 | TRBD1 | - | CASSYSGTGFLDTQYF | TGTGCCAGCAGTTACTCGGGGACAGGGTTTCTAGATACGCAGTATTTT
TRBJ1-1 | TRBV6-2/TRBV6-3 | - | - | CASSYSIQAVRSTEAFF | TGTGCCAGCAGTTACTCGATACAGGCAGTACGTAGCACTGAAGCTTTCTTT
TRBJ1-2 | TRBV20-1 | - | - | CSARGQGDGYTF | TGCAGTGCTAGAGGGCAGGGTGATGGCTACACCTTC
TRBJ1-1 | TRBV29-1 | TRBD1 | many | CSVVGGRTEAFF | TGCAGCGTTGTAGGGGGCAGGACTGAAGCTTTCTTT
TRBJ2-7 | TRBV12-5 | TRBD2 | - | CASGLGPVGGIYEQYF | TGTGCTAGTGGTTTGGGACCTGTGGGGGGGATCTACGAGCAGTACTTC
TRBJ1-1 | TRBV20-1 | - | few | CSAIGEFPDTEAFF | TGCAGTGCCATCGGGGAGTTTCCGGACACTGAAGCTTTCTTT
TRBJ2-5 | TRBV11-2 | - | - | CASSPPSGTGETQYF | TGTGCCAGCAGCCCTCCTTCGGGTACGGGGGAGACCCAGTACTTC
TRBJ2-5 | TRBV7-2 | TRBD2 | - | CASSSGLAGPQETQYF | TGTGCCAGCAGCTCGGGACTAGCGGGACCCCAAGAGACCCAGTACTTC
TRBJ2-1 | TRBV20-1 | - | - | CSARSGAPSLSYNEQFF | TGCAGTGCTAGGAGTGGGGCCCCTAGTTTGTCCTACAATGAGCAGTTCTTC
TRBJ1-2 | TRBV12-3/TRBV12-4 | TRBD1 | - | CASSFGTGRPTF | TGTGCCAGCAGTTTCGGGACAGGGAGGCCCACCTTC
TRBJ2-1 | TRBV6-2/TRBV6-3 | TRBD2 | - | CASSVPPGLASNEQFF | TGTGCCAGCAGTGTACCTCCGGGACTAGCGTCCAATGAGCAGTTCTTC